This entry concerns a single TCR beta chain. The CDR3 has 12 amino acids. Per the germline V gene, CDR1 is MNHNS and CDR2 is SASEGT. Trimming cost V 2 bases and J 7 bases, with 8 bases left between them. The data derive from a study of blood T cell repertoires in COVID-19. Across the study: Specimens from acute and convalescent COVID-19 originated in the United States, Italy and Spain. T cells, B-cell-depleted T cells, or PBMCs provided the cDNA or gDNA that served as material.

Original analysis: The authors estimated nucleated cell counts from reference gene primer amplification. Measured with immunoSEQ multiplex PCR; TCRdb has only the in-frame clones, and not every one. The V and J calls and clone size come from that table; D and trimming were worked out from the DNA. This sample yields around 160,000 clones, of which roughly 90% are seen a single time; approximately 3% belongs to the top ten. Sequencing used peripheral blood. The origin of this receptor is a man in his sixties with acute or convalescent COVID-19. J is TRBJ1-2 and V is TRBV6-1; D is ambiguous. CDR3 protein: CASSESRSGYTF. The CDR3 nucleotides read TGTGCCAGCAGTGAATCGCGGAGTGGCTACACCTTC.